This TCR beta chain was retrieved from a study of cytomegalovirus exposure and HLA in healthy donors. The validation cohort, a group of some 120 subjects, included the donors and was separate from the approximately 650-subject first cohort. Some clones are missing from TCRdb's copy, which holds only in-frame ones; the method was immunoSEQ multiplex PCR. The sample holds about 130,000 clones, just under 85% seen once. Regarding the study as a whole: The TCR clusters that emerged in the first cohort tended, a later analysis found, to co-occur in the 120 or so validation repertoires. Researchers counted approximately 160 TCR beta chains as cytomegalovirus-associated.

Concerning this clone itself: Its antigen is not identified.

This TCR derives from a man aged 25 to 45 in good health and CMV-seropositive. What was sequenced was PBMCs.

CDR3 amino acids: CASSPMGGTEAFF. The CDR3 nucleotides read TGTGCCAGCAGCCCCATGGGGGGAACTGAAGCTTTCTTT. The chain recombines TRBV5-4 with TRBJ1-1, with a weak D call TRBD1 (5 bases). Trimming took 4 bases from V and 5 from J, leaving 12 bases between them. Germline-derived CDR1 and CDR2 are SGHNT and YYREEE (reference sequence). There are 13 residues in the CDR3.